This TCR beta chain was profiled in a study of shared clonotypes between healthy human individuals. The assay used deep level. Assay: immunoSEQ multiplex PCR; the TCRdb copy retains only in-frame clones and omits some. The table lists under 850,000 clones, just under 75% of them singletons, with less than 2% in the top ten. Study-level findings and limits: A generally larger estimated richness was seen in naive subsets than in memory subsets. Generation probabilities were higher for clonotypes shared across all four sorted-subset donors than for unshared ones.

Worth noting for this clone: The antigen is undetermined.

Every donor, a Caucasian adult, lived in Nashville, Tennessee. The sample consisted of memory CD4+ T cells sorted from blood. Regarding subset: CD45RA-negative fraction. The TCR was taken from a woman aged 25 to 39 in good health.

In DNA, the CDR3 is TGTGCCAGCAGTCGACTAGCGGGAAGCCAAGAGACCCAGTACTTC. Translated, it gives CASSRLAGSQETQYF. The V and J genes are TRBV6-4 and TRBJ2-5; the match to TRBD2 covers 11 bases. The CDR3 covers 15 residues. Germline assignment: CDR1 MRHNA and CDR2 SNTAGT. Trimming took 5 bases from V and 1 from J; bases not matched to a gene: 3.